Listed below are T cell receptor beta chains from one sample, sequenced in a study of cytomegalovirus exposure and HLA in healthy donors. Using immunoSEQ multiplex PCR, the repertoire was profiled, and TCRdb retains in-frame clones only, with some absent. The sample holds 68,000 or so clones. The sequenced material came from PBMCs. The receptors come from a female donor in good health and CMV-seropositive. Each CDR3 is given with its conserved first and last residue.

CDR3aa | j_gene | v_gene
CASSAGTANPSTDTQYF | TRBJ2-3 | TRBV9
CASSQALKAANTGELFF | TRBJ2-2 | TRBV4-3
CAWRRGTSGLYEQYF | TRBJ2-7 | TRBV30
CASSPQGGVVEQYF | TRBJ2-7 | TRBV7-3
CASSRTQGIPWITGELFF | TRBJ2-2 | TRBV4-3
CASSQETLAGKSEQFF | TRBJ2-1 | TRBV4-2
CASTPYSGMETQYF | TRBJ2-5 | TRBV28
CASSLTGGLREQYF | TRBJ2-7 | TRBV7-9
CASSIGQGYGYTF | TRBJ1-2 | TRBV19
CSAAAADTQYF | TRBJ2-3 | TRBV20-1
CASSRDFSGNTIYF | TRBJ1-3 | TRBV11-2
CASSPPSGDYGYTF | TRBJ1-2 | TRBV18
CASSKSGTRVYEQYF | TRBJ2-7 | TRBV5-8
CASSVVAGAYEQYF | TRBJ2-7 | TRBV9
CASSYRAGEAFF | TRBJ1-1 | TRBV6-5
CASSQQETQYF | TRBJ2-5 | TRBV10-2
CASSPGKLVHEQFF | TRBJ2-1 | TRBV5-4
CASSNLQGGSNQPQHF | TRBJ1-5 | TRBV27
CASSSLGNNEQFF | TRBJ2-1 | TRBV5-4
CASSLDFFNTGELFF | TRBJ2-2 | TRBV6-5
CASRHRVRNQPQHF | TRBJ1-5 | TRBV5-8
CASSFGGRSEQYF | TRBJ2-7 | TRBV27
CASSQGAASGNFDTQYF | TRBJ2-3 | TRBV4-3
CASSQAGGQTQYF | TRBJ2-5 | TRBV4-3
CSVQGARSIGNEQFF | TRBJ2-1 | TRBV29-1
CASSPLRRNSTYEQYF | TRBJ2-7 | TRBV11-2
CASSLKTGAATNEKLFF | TRBJ1-4 | TRBV18
CASSPSTGRAKGYTF | TRBJ1-2 | TRBV13
CSVRASGTYNEQFF | TRBJ2-1 | TRBV29-1
CASSLYVGGPNTEAFF | TRBJ1-1 | TRBV27
CASSLTGGGNYEQYF | TRBJ2-7 | TRBV28
CASSANLNMNEKLFF | TRBJ1-4 | TRBV7-6
CASSKQGASETQYF | TRBJ2-5 | TRBV6-1
CASSPGLAVDPRYNEQFF | TRBJ2-1 | TRBV14
CAWRGFYRVGTGELFF | TRBJ2-2 | TRBV30
CASSLIAGLSYEQYF | TRBJ2-7 | TRBV27
CASSGAEGIYNEQFF | TRBJ2-1 | TRBV5-6
CASSPRPGLAGAETQYF | TRBJ2-5 | TRBV9
CASSYPWTSGSYEQYF | TRBJ2-7 | TRBV28
CASSSSGRGSTDTQYF | TRBJ2-3 | TRBV5-1
CASSPIGWRGLGTEAFF | TRBJ1-1 | TRBV7-9
CASSPGTGRGDGYTF | TRBJ1-2 | TRBV19
CSVGQRAFDNEQFF | TRBJ2-1 | TRBV29-1
CASSERGNNEQFF | TRBJ2-1 | TRBV6-1
CASSKPPGQGIPEAFF | TRBJ1-1 | TRBV7-9
CASSFTGNTIYF | TRBJ1-3 | TRBV7-2